The 18 T cell receptor beta chains in this list originate from one sample, sequenced in a study of shared clonotypes between healthy human individuals. Method: immunoSEQ multiplex PCR; TCRdb's copy keeps in-frame clones and lacks some. The table includes under 2,500,000 clones, around 95% detected once. The source material was naive CD4+ T cells sorted from blood. Subset: CD45RA+ positively selected. Receptor source: a man aged 18 to 35 in good health.

The chain joins TRBV2 to TRBJ2-7; tentatively, D is TRBD1 (5 bases). V was shortened by 7 bases and J by 6 bases, with 25 bases between the two germline ends. This CDR3 spans 16 amino acids. Germline V CDR1 and CDR2: SNHLY, FYNNEI. CDR3 loop: CASTGRVAGKSREQYF. CDR3 bases: TGTGCCAGCACTGGTCGGGTGGCAGGGAAAAGTCGCGAGCAGTACTTC.

The rearrangement joins TRBV7-9 to TRBJ2-3; 12 bases are shared with TRBD1. Trimming removed 0 bases from V and 5 bases from J; junction bases left unmatched: 3. The CDR3 loop spans 16 amino acids. CDR1 and CDR2 (germline): SEHNR, FQNEAQ (reference sequence). The CDR3, as DNA: TGTGCCAGCAGCTTAGCAGGGACAGGGGGCCGAGATACGCAGTATTTT. Residues: CASSLAGTGGRDTQYF. The whole variable domain, filled in from reference TRBV7-9 and TRBJ2-3, reads DTGVSQNPRHKITKRGQNVTFRCDPISEHNRLYWYRQTLGQGPEFLTYFQNEAQLEKSRLLSDRFSAERPKGSFSTLEIQRTEQGDSAMYLCASSLAGTGGRDTQYFGPGTRLTVL.

The chain combines TRBV7-9 with TRBJ1-5; D call uncertain. In germline, CDR1 is SEHNR, CDR2 FQNEAQ (reference sequence). The CDR3 totals 13 residues. V was shortened by 3 bases and J by 0 bases, with 3 bases between the two germline ends. CDR3 coding DNA: TGTGCCAGCAGCTTTAGTAGCAATCAGCCCCAGCATTTT. This sequence encodes CASSFSSNQPQHF.

This rearrangement joins TRBV5-1 to TRBJ2-2; 8 bases are a match to TRBD1. J gave up 1 base and V 4 bases, and 12 bases lay outside the gene matches. The CDR3 sequence is 18 residues long. Germline CDR1 reads SGHRS; CDR2 reads YFSETQ. The CDR3 DNA follows: TGCGCCAGCAGCCCGACCCCGCCCGGACAGGGGAACACCGGGGAGCTGTTTTTT. Its protein product is CASSPTPPGQGNTGELFF.

V and J are TRBV30 and TRBJ1-4, with unresolved D. Trimming left V 3 bases short and J 0 bases short, with 14 bases between. This CDR3 is 16 amino acids long. Germline V gene sequence: CDR1 GTSNPN, CDR2 SVGIG (reference sequence). The DNA of the CDR3 is TGTGCCTGGAGCCCAAGCTTCATGACAACTAATGAAAAACTGTTTTTT. Protein sequence: CAWSPSFMTTNEKLFF.

The chain is built from TRBV5-6 and TRBJ1-6; the D is unclear. The CDR3 runs to 13 residues. V was cut by 2 bases and J by 8 bases, with 8 bases left in between. Germline CDR1 reads SGHDT; CDR2 reads YYEEEE. The CDR3 DNA follows: TGTGCCAGCAGCTTCCTAGAGGATTCACCCCTCCACTTT. Protein product: CASSFLEDSPLHF.

The chain uses TRBV5-1 and TRBJ1-1; D is uncertain. This CDR3 is built from 14 residues. Per the germline V gene, CDR1 is SGHRS and CDR2 is YFSETQ. Deletions cut 1 base from V and 5 bases from J, with 12 bases between. CDR3: CASSLMSVGTEAFF. The CDR3 region has the DNA TGCGCCAGCAGCTTGATGTCAGTTGGGACTGAAGCTTTCTTT.

V usage is TRBV6-6 and J usage is TRBJ1-5; D is uncertain. CDR1 and CDR2 from the germline V gene are MNHNY and SVGAGI (reference sequence). Trimming took 2 bases from V and 3 from J, leaving 14 bases between them. This CDR3 has 16 amino acids. CDR3 residues: CASSYGGSNTNQPQHF. The CDR3 bases are TGTGCCAGCAGTTACGGAGGTAGTAATACCAATCAGCCCCAGCATTTT.

This rearrangement joins TRBV4-3 to TRBJ2-3, with D perhaps matching TRBD1 or TRBD2 (6 bases each). Per germline, CDR1 LGHNA and CDR2 YSLEER. The CDR3 totals 14 residues. Trimming removed 5 bases at V and 3 bases at J, with 12 bases between. CDR3 nucleotides: TGCGCCAGCAGCTCCGGAGGGGGGACAGATACGCAGTATTTT. It yields the protein CASSSGGGTDTQYF.

The rearrangement links TRBV28 to TRBJ1-3; D might be TRBD1 (5 bases). Deletions cut 5 bases from V and 4 bases from J, with 6 bases between. Germline CDR1 reads MDHEN; CDR2 reads SYDVKM. The CDR3 contains 12 residues. The CDR3 protein is CASSTGGNTIYF. In DNA, the CDR3 is TGTGCCAGCAGTACAGGCGGAAACACCATATATTTT.

CDR3 loop: CSVLGPSGRATDTQYF. CDR3 DNA sequence: TGCAGCGTCCTGGGCCCTAGCGGGAGGGCGACAGATACGCAGTATTTT. This chain connects TRBV29-1 to TRBJ2-3, with TRBD2 matching 12 bases. Germline V gives CDR1 SQVTM, CDR2 ANQGSEA. This CDR3 has 16 residues. Losses at the gene ends were 6 bases for V and 3 bases for J; bases not matched to a gene: 10.

This clone was observed a few times. This rearrangement joins TRBV6-5 to TRBJ1-2; 7 bases are shared with TRBD1. This CDR3 contains 13 residues. The germline CDR1 and CDR2 sequences are MNHEY and SVGAGI. V trimming: 5 bases; J trimming: 2 bases; junction bases outside the gene matches: 2. CDR3 bases: TGTGCCAGCAGTCCGGGACAGAACTATGGCTACACCTTC. Translated, it gives CASSPGQNYGYTF.

This sequence joins TRBV7-2 and TRBJ2-1; D remains ambiguous. Germline V gene data show CDR1 as SGHTA and CDR2 as FQGNSA. V was cut by 4 bases and J by 5 bases, with 9 bases left in between. The CDR3 is made up of 13 amino acids. The CDR3 here is CASSSRDHNEQFF. The DNA of the CDR3 is TGTGCCAGCAGCTCCAGAGATCACAATGAGCAGTTCTTC. Complete variable domain (other parts from reference TRBV7-2 and TRBJ2-1): GAGVSQSPSNKVTEKGKDVELRCDPISGHTALYWYRQSLGQGLEFLIYFQGNSAPDKSGLPSDRFSAERTGGSVSTLTIQRTQQEDSAVYLCASSSRDHNEQFFGPGTRLTVL.

The chain employs TRBV19 and TRBJ2-7; D is unclear. The CDR3 has 14 residues. Trimming pared 4 bases from V and 0 bases from J, leaving 10 bases between. CDR1 LNHDA and CDR2 SQIVND come from the germline V gene (reference sequence). CDR3 region: CASSKTVSSYEQYF. The CDR3 DNA reads TGTGCCAGTAGTAAAACAGTGAGCTCCTACGAGCAGTACTTC.

As to this clone: The same CDR3 also results from other DNA sequences found in this sample. This rearrangement joins TRBV18 to TRBJ2-7; D is unclear. Germline CDR1 and CDR2: KGHSH and LQKENI. The ends were cut back, 6 bases at V and 2 bases at J, with 8 bases in the middle. The CDR3 extends over 12 amino acids. In DNA, the CDR3 is TGTGCCAGCTCCCCGGCAACCTACGAGCAGTACTTC. This gives the protein CASSPATYEQYF.

The chain carries TRBV6-5 and TRBJ2-5, with 7 bases aligning to TRBD1. V trimming: 7 bases; J trimming: 4 bases; junction bases outside the gene matches: 12. The CDR3 totals 15 residues. CDR1 is MNHEY and CDR2 is SVGAGI in the germline V gene. The CDR3 DNA sequence: TGTGCCAGCACCCCTGGACAGGTTTACGGAGAGACCCAGTACTTC. This encodes CASTPGQVYGETQYF.

The chain uses TRBV19 and TRBJ2-7, with D uncertain. Germline loops: CDR1 LNHDA, CDR2 SQIVND (reference sequence). Trimming removed 11 bases at V and 0 bases at J, with 8 bases between. This CDR3 region has 11 residues. The CDR3 DNA is TGTGCCGGTACGGGCTCCTACGAGCAGTACTTC. Translation gives CAGTGSYEQYF.

This clone was seen a single time. Other DNA sequences in the same sample also yield this CDR3. The chain links TRBV5-1 to TRBJ2-2; D is undetermined. The V gene's germline CDR1 is SGHRS and CDR2 YFSETQ. V lost 3 bases and J 7 bases, leaving 4 bases between the germline ends. The CDR3 has 11 amino acids. The CDR3 region has the DNA TGCGCCAGCAGCTCGAACGGGGAGCTGTTTTTT. Translated, it gives CASSSNGELFF.